Listed below are T cell receptor beta chains from one sample, sequenced in a study of cytomegalovirus exposure and HLA in healthy donors. The data were produced by immunoSEQ multiplex PCR, yet TCRdb's version contains in-frame clones alone and is incomplete. The sample has about 130,000 clones, 65% to 85% seen once; the top ten hold about 3.9%. Material for sequencing was PBMCs. The source is a man younger than 35 in good health and CMV-seropositive. CDR3s include the opening cysteine and the closing phenylalanine or tryptophan. The D gene is left open where the match is weak. Clone size is stated in some rows and not others, as once, few, many or a class when expanded.

d_call cdr3_length j_call v_call clone_size cdr3_nt cdr3_aa
. 14 TRBJ1-1 TRBV27 few TGTGCCAGCAGTTTTCTTGGGGCAGGCACTGAAGCTTTCTTT CASSFLGAGTEAFF
TRBD1 11 TRBJ1-2 TRBV30 . TGCTCGGGACAGTATAACTATGGCTACACCTTC CSGQYNYGYTF
. 12 TRBJ1-5 TRBV9 . TGTGCCAGCAGCGTAGATGGCCAGCCCCAGCATTTT CASSVDGQPQHF
TRBD2 17 TRBJ2-2 TRBV7-8 . TGTGCCAGCAGCTTAGGGACTAGCGGGATTGTTGCCGGGGAGCTGTTTTTT CASSLGTSGIVAGELFF
TRBD1 12 TRBJ1-2 TRBV6-6 . TGTGCCAGCAGACAGGGGGAATATGGCTACACCTTC CASRQGEYGYTF
TRBD1 18 TRBJ2-3 TRBV7-9 . TGTGCCAGCAGCTCACTAATCCCACACAGGGGATACACAGATACGCAGTATTTT CASSSLIPHRGYTDTQYF
. 12 TRBJ2-1 TRBV7-9 . TGTGCCGGAGACCGCGCCATCAATGAGCAGTTCTTC CAGDRAINEQFF
TRBD1 16 TRBJ1-5 TRBV6-1 . TGTGCCAGCAGTGAAGCCCCCGGGACAGCTAATCAGCCCCAGCATTTT CASSEAPGTANQPQHF
. 16 TRBJ1-1 TRBV4-3 . TGCGCCAGCAGCCAAGATTGGGCAGGGCAGGTGCCGGAAGCTTTCTTT CASSQDWAGQVPEAFF
TRBD1 16 TRBJ2-6 TRBV6-4 . TGTGCCAGCAGCAGGACAGGGTCTACTGGGGCCAACGTCCTGACTTTC CASSRTGSTGANVLTF
TRBD1 13 TRBJ1-1 TRBV19 few TGTGCCAGTCTAGACAGGGCCGACACTGAAGCTTTCTTT CASLDRADTEAFF
. 11 TRBJ2-7 TRBV5-4 . TGTGCCAGCAGCTTCCAGGGGGAGCAGTACTTC CASSFQGEQYF
TRBD1 14 TRBJ1-1 TRBV7-2 . TGTGCCAGCAGCATACAGGGGGCGCAGGCTGAAGCTTTCTTT CASSIQGAQAEAFF
. 14 TRBJ2-7 TRBV6-1 . TGTGCCAGCAGTTTGTGGGGGACATCGGTCGAGCAGTACTTC CASSLWGTSVEQYF
. 16 TRBJ2-4 TRBV19 . TGTGCCAGTAGTATAGTTCCAGGATCCCTCAAAAACATTCAGTACTTC CASSIVPGSLKNIQYF
. 17 TRBJ2-7 TRBV2 . TGTGCCAGCAGTCCTGCGACAGCACAGTTACAGACCTACGAGCAGTACTTC CASSPATAQLQTYEQYF
TRBD2 16 TRBJ2-1 TRBV7-2 . TGTGCCAGCAGCTTAGGGCCTACCGGGAGGGGCAATGAGCAGTTCTTC CASSLGPTGRGNEQFF
TRBD1 14 TRBJ2-2 TRBV29-1 . TGCAGCGTGATGACAGGGGAGGCCACCGGGGAGCTGTTTTTT CSVMTGEATGELFF
. 15 TRBJ1-5 TRBV19 . TGTGCCAGTAGTCCCTTTTTGTCAGGGAATCAGCCCCAGCATTTT CASSPFLSGNQPQHF
TRBD1 13 TRBJ1-2 TRBV30 . TGTGCCTGCCGTACAGAGACAGGGCGCGGCTACACCTTC CACRTETGRGYTF
. 20 TRBJ2-7 TRBV10-3 . TGTGCCATCAGTGAGTCTTCCGCAGCTAAGACCGCCCGGGATCCCTACGAGCAGTACTTC CAISESSAAKTARDPYEQYF
TRBD1 16 TRBJ2-1 TRBV5-1 . TGCGCCAGCAGCTTAGACCGGGACAGGATATACAATGAGCAGTTCTTC CASSLDRDRIYNEQFF
. 17 TRBJ2-4 TRBV12-5 . TGTGCTAGTGGGCCTCCGGGGAATTTCCTAGCCAAAAACATTCAGTACTTC CASGPPGNFLAKNIQYF